A single sample gave rise to the 17 T cell receptor beta chains below, sequenced in a study of T-cell reconstitution after alpha-beta-depleted transplantation in children. Researchers prepared the TCRbeta library using unique molecular identifiers, the study reports. One entry per CDR3 protein, called by TCRdb with MiXCR from the PCR reads. The data hold some 530,000 distinct CDR3 sequences, with about 12% observed a single time. The material was PBMCs from the stem cell graft donor, obtained from the stem cell graft. Receptors were obtained from a human donor who donated a stem cell graft to a child with combined immunodeficiency.

This clonotype was seen ten or more times. The CDR3: CASSLEGTGLYNEQFF. DNA of the CDR3: TGTGCCAGCAGCTTAGAAGGGACAGGCCTTTACAATGAGCAGTTCTTC. The chain couples TRBV11-2 to TRBJ2-1; 8 bases are a match to TRBD1. Looked up from germline, CDR1 is SGHAT and CDR2 is FQNNGV. Trimming at V came to 0 bases and at J to 4 bases, leaving 5 bases not matched to a gene. The CDR3 loop spans 16 amino acids. The full variable domain, in which reference TRBV11-2 and TRBJ2-1 provide the parts outside the CDR3, is EAGVAQSPRYKIIEKRQSVAFWCNPISGHATLYWYQQILGQGPKLLIQFQNNGVVDDSQLPKDRFSAERLKGVDSTLKIQPAKLEDSAVYLCASSLEGTGLYNEQFFGPGTRLTVL.

In its sample, this clonotype was seen a few times. The chain links TRBV24-1 to TRBJ2-5, with D uncertain. Germline V gene sequence: CDR1 KGHDR, CDR2 SFDVKD. Trimming left V 3 bases short and J 2 bases short, with 6 bases between. The length of the CDR3 is 13 residues. The CDR3 sequence: CATSDGLQETQYF. The CDR3 DNA reads TGTGCCACCAGTGATGGATTACAAGAGACCCAGTACTTC.

This clonotype occurred a few times. The J gene is TRBJ1-2, the V gene TRBV20-1; TRBD1 is a possible D gene (6 bases). Trimming took off 5 bases at V and 6 bases at J, with 10 bases between the two ends. The CDR3 has 11 amino acids. Looked up from germline, CDR1 is DFQATT and CDR2 is SNEGSKA (reference sequence). CDR3 bases: TGCAGTGCTCCGGCAGGGGATGGCTACACCTTC. It is translated as CSAPAGDGYTF.

Ten or more counts support this clonotype. The V call is TRBV27, the J call TRBJ2-3, with D possibly being TRBD2 (5 bases). This CDR3 is 15 amino acids long. The V end was cut by 3 bases, the J end by 2 bases, with 12 bases between. Germline assignment: CDR1 MNHEY and CDR2 SMNVEV (reference sequence). In nucleotides, the CDR3 is TGTGCCAGCAGTTTTAGTGTCGGGGACACAGATACGCAGTATTTT. It translates to CASSFSVGDTDTQYF.

In its sample, this clonotype was seen a few times. The V gene is TRBV20-1, the J gene TRBJ2-2; D is undetermined. CDR1 and CDR2 from the germline V gene are DFQATT and SNEGSKA (reference sequence). The CDR3 is made up of 13 amino acids. CDR3 residues: CSLQEANTGELFF. In nucleotides, the CDR3 is TGCAGCCTTCAGGAAGCGAACACCGGGGAGCTGTTTTTT.

A remark on this clonotype: An end of the junction does not agree with germline; a read error may underlie this. The chain links TRBV12-3 or TRBV12-4 to TRBJ2-1, with D possibly TRBD2 on 6 matching bases. The CDR3 totals 19 residues. The CDR3 loop is CARSFRRISGGKVHNEQFF. DNA for the CDR3: TGTGCCCGCAGTTTCCGACGCATCTCCGGGGGTAAAGTACACAATGAGCAGTTCTTC.

This clonotype was seen a few times. This chain uses TRBV5-1 with TRBJ2-1; no clear D gene. Trimming pared 2 bases from V and 0 bases from J, leaving 12 bases between. This CDR3 comprises 16 residues. The germline V gene has CDR1 SGHRS and CDR2 YFSETQ. The CDR3 coding sequence is TGCGCCAGCAGCTTAATAAGCGCCAGCTCCTACAATGAGCAGTTCTTC. This codes for CASSLISASSYNEQFF.

This clonotype occurred a few times. The genes are TRBV29-1 and TRBJ2-5, with 8 bases lining up with TRBD1. J lost 2 bases, V lost 4 bases, and 9 bases had no gene match. The CDR3 is 15 residues long. Germline loops: CDR1 SQVTM, CDR2 ANQGSEA. DNA for the CDR3: TGCAGCGTTGCCGATCAAAGGACAGGGCAAGAGACCCAGTACTTC. Protein: CSVADQRTGQETQYF.

There are a few counts of this clonotype. V usage is TRBV24-1 and J usage is TRBJ2-3; a possible D gene is TRBD2 (6 bases). V dropped 0 bases and J dropped 0 bases, with 18 bases sitting between them. This CDR3 comprises 19 residues. CDR1 and CDR2 (germline): KGHDR, SFDVKD. The DNA for the CDR3 is TGTGCCACCAGTGATTTGCCTCACGGGGACTTGATGAGCACAGATACGCAGTATTTT. Translation gives CATSDLPHGDLMSTDTQYF.

This clonotype was recorded a few times. The chain joins TRBV10-3 to TRBJ2-2, with D tentatively TRBD1 (5 bases). The CDR3 has 14 residues. Germline CDR1 reads ENHRY; CDR2 reads SYGVKD. The V end lost 10 bases, the J end lost 3 bases, and 15 bases lay between the germline ends. For the CDR3, the DNA is TGTGCCACCGTACCGGTAGGGGACACCGGGGAGCTGTTTTTT. The encoded protein is CATVPVGDTGELFF.

This clonotype was found many times. This chain links TRBV29-1 with TRBJ1-1; TRBD1 might be the D (5 bases). The CDR3 loop spans 15 amino acids. Germline lookup yields CDR1 SQVTM and CDR2 ANQGSEA. With 4 bases removed from V and 0 bases from J, the gap between germline ends came to 15 bases. The CDR3 is CSVGADSGMNTEAFF. In DNA form, the CDR3 reads TGCAGCGTTGGGGCAGACAGCGGCATGAACACTGAAGCTTTCTTT.

This clonotype was recorded at least ten times. In nucleotides, the CDR3 is TGTGCCAGCAGTTTTAAAGGGGGGATATACGAGCAGTACTTC. It specifies CASSFKGGIYEQYF. The gene calls are TRBV12-3 or TRBV12-4 and TRBJ2-7; TRBD1 or TRBD2 may be the D gene (6 bases each). Trimming took off 3 bases at V and 4 bases at J, with 13 bases between the two ends. There are 14 residues in the CDR3.

This rearrangement joins TRBV12-3 or TRBV12-4 to TRBJ2-7; 7 nucleotides line up with TRBD1. The CDR3 has 14 residues. The V gene end was trimmed by 3 bases and the J gene end by 4 bases; junction bases not matched to a gene: 6. The CDR3 region is CASSLVRGNYEQYF. The CDR3 nucleotides read TGTGCCAGCAGTTTGGTCAGGGGGAATTACGAGCAGTACTTC.

J is TRBJ1-1 and V is TRBV20-1; 8 bases fit TRBD1. Trimming cost V 4 bases and J 4 bases; bases outside gene matches: 2. The CDR3 totals 12 residues. The germline V gene encodes CDR1 DFQATT and CDR2 SNEGSKA (reference sequence). The chain's CDR3 is CSANTGGTEAFF. As DNA, the CDR3 is TGCAGTGCTAACACAGGGGGCACTGAAGCTTTCTTT.

The V and J genes are TRBV29-1 and TRBJ2-3, with a weak D call TRBD1 (7 bases). CDR1 and CDR2 from the germline V gene are SQVTM and ANQGSEA. CDR3 length: 15 amino acids. Trimming took off 2 bases at V and 0 bases at J, with 12 bases between the two ends. The CDR3 protein is CSVEQGGQSTDTQYF. The DNA of the CDR3 is TGCAGCGTTGAACAGGGGGGACAGAGCACAGATACGCAGTATTTT.

This clonotype came up many times. The rearrangement uses TRBV20-1 and TRBJ1-3; possible D gene TRBD1, 5 bases. This CDR3 is 15 amino acids long. Germline V gene sequence: CDR1 DFQATT, CDR2 SNEGSKA (reference sequence). V dropped 4 bases and J dropped 0 bases, with 13 bases sitting between them. This CDR3 is CSATSPTGSGNTIYF. Written as DNA, the CDR3 is TGCAGTGCTACAAGCCCTACAGGCTCTGGAAACACCATATATTTT.

This clonotype was observed many times. The CDR3 is CSARDSSDERETQYF. The DNA for the CDR3 is TGCAGTGCTAGAGATTCCAGCGACGAACGGGAGACCCAGTACTTC. The rearrangement links TRBV20-1 to TRBJ2-5; D gene ambiguous. This CDR3 region has 15 residues. The germline CDR1 and CDR2 sequences are DFQATT and SNEGSKA (reference sequence). V gave up 0 bases and J gave up 5 bases, with 16 bases separating them.